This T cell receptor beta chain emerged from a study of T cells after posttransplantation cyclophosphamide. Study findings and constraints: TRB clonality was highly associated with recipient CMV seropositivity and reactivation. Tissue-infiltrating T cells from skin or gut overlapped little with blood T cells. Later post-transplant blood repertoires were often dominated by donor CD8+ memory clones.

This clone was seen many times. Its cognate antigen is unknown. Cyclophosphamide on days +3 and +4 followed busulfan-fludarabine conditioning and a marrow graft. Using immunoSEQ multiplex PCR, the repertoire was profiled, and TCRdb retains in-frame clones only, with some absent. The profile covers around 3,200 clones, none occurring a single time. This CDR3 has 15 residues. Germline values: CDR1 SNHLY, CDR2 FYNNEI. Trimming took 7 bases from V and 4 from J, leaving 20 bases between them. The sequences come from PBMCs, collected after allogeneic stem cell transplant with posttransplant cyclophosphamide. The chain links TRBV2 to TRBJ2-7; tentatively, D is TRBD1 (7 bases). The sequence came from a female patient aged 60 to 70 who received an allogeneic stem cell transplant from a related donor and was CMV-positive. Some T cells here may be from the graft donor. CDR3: CASTPSEGARYEQYF. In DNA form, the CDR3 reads TGTGCCAGCACCCCCTCGGAGGGGGCTCGGTACGAGCAGTACTTC.